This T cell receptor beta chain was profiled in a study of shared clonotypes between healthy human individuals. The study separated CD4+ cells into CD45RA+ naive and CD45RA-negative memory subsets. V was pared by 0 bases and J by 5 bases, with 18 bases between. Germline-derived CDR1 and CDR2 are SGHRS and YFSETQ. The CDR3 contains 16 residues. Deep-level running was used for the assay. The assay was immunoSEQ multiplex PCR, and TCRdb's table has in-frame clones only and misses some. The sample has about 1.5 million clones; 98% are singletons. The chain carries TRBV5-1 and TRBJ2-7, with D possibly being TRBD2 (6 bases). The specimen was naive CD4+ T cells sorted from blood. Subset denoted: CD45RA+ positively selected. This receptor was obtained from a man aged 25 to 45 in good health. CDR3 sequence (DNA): TGCGCCAGCAGCTTGGAACGACTAACAGGAGGGAACGAGCAGTACTTC. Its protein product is CASSLERLTGGNEQYF.